Below, 14 T cell receptor beta chains from the same sample are listed, as sequenced in a study of monozygotic twins with inflammatory bowel disease. For each CDR3 protein, TCRdb gives one entry from its re-call of the 5' RACE reads, without DNA. The repertoire table contains about 420,000 distinct CDR3 sequences. Sequencing input: blood. The receptors originated from a human donor with ulcerative colitis or Crohn's disease, or a healthy co-twin of an affected twin (not recorded which).

The rearrangement joins TRBV27 to TRBJ1-2; TCRdb returns TRBD1, unconfirmable since there is no DNA. CDR3 length equals 15 residues. Germline-derived CDR1 and CDR2 are MNHEY and SMNVEV (reference sequence). The CDR3 spells CASSSSGTSYYGYTF.

The V and J genes are TRBV27 and TRBJ1-2; as DNA is missing, the TRBD1 call by TCRdb cannot be tested. The CDR3 runs to 15 residues. Germline lookup yields CDR1 MNHEY and CDR2 SMNVEV (reference sequence). The chain's CDR3 is CASSFYRGIDYGYTF.

This chain uses TRBV12-3 or TRBV12-4 with TRBJ2-2; TCRdb reports TRBD1, a call that lacks DNA to check it against. The CDR3 has 16 residues. CDR3 protein: CASSLGTRSDTGELFF.

This sequence joins TRBV2 and TRBJ2-2; no DNA is available, so the TRBD2 call from TCRdb remains unchecked. The CDR3 spans 16 residues. Per germline, CDR1 SNHLY and CDR2 FYNNEI. The CDR3 loop reads CASSEVPGLSTGELFF.

This chain's CDR3 is CSASVMSGTDTGELFF. The V and J genes are TRBV20-1 and TRBJ2-2; the TCRdb D gene call, TRBD2, has no DNA to confirm it. The germline V gene has CDR1 DFQATT and CDR2 SNEGSKA (reference sequence). The CDR3 covers 16 residues.

This chain joins TRBV5-6 and TRBJ1-3. The CDR3 spans 14 residues. Germline CDR1 and CDR2: SGHDT and YYEEEE. The CDR3 sequence: CASSALGSGNTIYF.

The genes are TRBV19 and TRBJ2-2; checking the TCRdb D call of TRBD2 is not possible without DNA. This CDR3 has 17 amino acids. Per germline, CDR1 LNHDA and CDR2 SQIVND (reference sequence). This chain's CDR3 is CASRERGGAGSTGELFF.

The gene calls are TRBV4-1 and TRBJ2-3; the D gene TCRdb calls, TRBD1, cannot be checked with no DNA. Germline lookup yields CDR1 MGHRA and CDR2 YSYEKL. The length of the CDR3 is 15 residues. The CDR3 here is CASSQDRGYADTQYF.

This chain links TRBV4-1 with TRBJ2-3; TCRdb reports TRBD2, a call that lacks DNA to check it against. This CDR3 region has 15 residues. CDR1 and CDR2 from the germline V gene are MGHRA and YSYEKL. The CDR3 reads CASSQGGLRTDTQYF.

The rearrangement links TRBV19 to TRBJ1-1; no DNA is available, so the TRBD1 call from TCRdb remains unchecked. This CDR3 comprises 14 residues. The germline gives CDR1 LNHDA, CDR2 SQIVND (reference sequence). CDR3 residues: CASRLTGGITEAFF.

V gene TRBV9 combines with J gene TRBJ1-1. Germline V gives CDR1 SGDLS, CDR2 YYNGEE. The CDR3 is 15 amino acids. The CDR3 sequence: CASSVVSSANTEAFF.

The chain is built from TRBV7-2 and TRBJ2-1; TCRdb outputs TRBD2, but without DNA this stays unchecked. CDR1 SGHTA and CDR2 FQGNSA come from the germline V gene. The CDR3 runs 14 residues. CDR3 sequence: CASRTSGRASEQFF.

The gene calls are TRBV23-1 and TRBJ2-2. TRBV23-1 counts as an open reading frame of uncertain function. There are 15 residues in the CDR3. This chain's CDR3 is CASSQKTTNTGELFF.

V and J are TRBV6-1 and TRBJ2-7; TCRdb outputs TRBD2, but without DNA this stays unchecked. Germline assignment: CDR1 MNHNS and CDR2 SASEGT. This CDR3 contains 14 residues. This chain's CDR3 is CASSPIGGGYEQYF.